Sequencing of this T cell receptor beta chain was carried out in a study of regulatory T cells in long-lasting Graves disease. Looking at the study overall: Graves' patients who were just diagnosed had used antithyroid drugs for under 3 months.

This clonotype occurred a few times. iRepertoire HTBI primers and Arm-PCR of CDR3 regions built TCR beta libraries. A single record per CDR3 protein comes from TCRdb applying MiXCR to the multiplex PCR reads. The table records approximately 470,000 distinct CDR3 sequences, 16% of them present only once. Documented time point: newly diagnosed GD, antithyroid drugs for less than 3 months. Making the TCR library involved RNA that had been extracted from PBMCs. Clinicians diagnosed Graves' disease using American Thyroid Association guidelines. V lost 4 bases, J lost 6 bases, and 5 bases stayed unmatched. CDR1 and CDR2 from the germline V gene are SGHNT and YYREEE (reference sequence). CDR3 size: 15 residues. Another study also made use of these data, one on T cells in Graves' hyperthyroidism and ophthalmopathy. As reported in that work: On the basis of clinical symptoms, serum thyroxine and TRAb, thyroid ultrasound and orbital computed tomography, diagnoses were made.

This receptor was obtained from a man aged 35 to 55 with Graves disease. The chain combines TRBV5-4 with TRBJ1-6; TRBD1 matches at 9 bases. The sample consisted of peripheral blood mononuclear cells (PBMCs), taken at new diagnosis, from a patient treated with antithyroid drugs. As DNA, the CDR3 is TGTGCCAGCAGCACCCGGACAGGGGTTAATTCACCCCTCCACTTT. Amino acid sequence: CASSTRTGVNSPLHF.